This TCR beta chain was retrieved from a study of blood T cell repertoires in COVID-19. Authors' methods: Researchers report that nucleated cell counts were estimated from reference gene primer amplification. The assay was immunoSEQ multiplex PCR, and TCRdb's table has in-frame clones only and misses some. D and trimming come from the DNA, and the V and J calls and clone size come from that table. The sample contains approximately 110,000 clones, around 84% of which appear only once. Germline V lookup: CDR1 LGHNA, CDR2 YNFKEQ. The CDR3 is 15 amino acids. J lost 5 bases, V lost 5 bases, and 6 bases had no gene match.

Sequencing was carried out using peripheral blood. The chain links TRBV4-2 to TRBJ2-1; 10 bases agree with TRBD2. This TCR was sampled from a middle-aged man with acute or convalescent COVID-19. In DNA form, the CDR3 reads TGTGCCAGCAGCTTATTAGCGGGGGGCCACAATGAGCAGTTCTTC. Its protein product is CASSLLAGGHNEQFF.